The clone carrying this T cell receptor (beta chain) was detected ten times or more. The CDR3 has 12 amino acids. V was clipped by 6 bases and J by 5 bases, with 13 bases between them. Per germline, CDR1 DFQATT and CDR2 SNEGSKA (reference sequence). The data are from a study of Graves' ophthalmopathy and Graves' hyperthyroidism. Each diagnosis was determined on the basis of clinical symptoms, serum thyroxine, TRAb, thyroid ultrasound and orbital computed tomography. For repertoire sequencing, the TCR beta CDR3 regions were amplified from RNA transcripts. The workflow started with a first-round RT-PCR run with HTBI primers and then moved on to a second-round multiplex PCR. MiXCR, run by TCRdb on the multiplex PCR reads, gives a single entry per CDR3 protein. Found here are 200,000 to 250,000 distinct CDR3 sequences, under 30% of them singletons; the top ten hold around 9.8%.

The chain is built from TRBV20-1 and TRBJ1-1; no clear D gene. This TCR was sampled from a man aged 50-60 years with Graves' ophthalmopathy. The sequencing sample was made of peripheral blood. The CDR3 DNA sequence: TGCAGTGCCTCGACCCTGCGGACTGAAGCTTTCTTT. Its translation: CSASTLRTEAFF.